The source of this TCR beta chain is a study of blood T cell repertoires in COVID-19. Cohort assignment relied on participant-reported clinical history. Cohort 3 donors were reported recovered after two negative PCRs, clearance, or symptom resolution. This table comes from immunoSEQ multiplex PCR, and its TCRdb copy is limited to in-frame clones, with some not included. The sample has about 270,000 clones, about 88% seen once; the top ten hold less than 3%. Trimming took 3 bases from V and 3 from J; bases not matched to a gene: 5. The CDR3 totals 14 residues. The germline V gene has CDR1 DFQATT and CDR2 SNEGSKA (reference sequence).

The chain combines TRBV20-1 with TRBJ1-3; TRBD1 agrees at 7 bases. This TCR derives from a woman aged 50 to 65 who had recovered from COVID-19. Sample: PBMCs or T cells enriched from blood (not recorded which). CDR3 in DNA: TGCAGTGCTAGTGTACAGGGGATTGGAAACACCATATATTTT. Amino acid sequence: CSASVQGIGNTIYF.